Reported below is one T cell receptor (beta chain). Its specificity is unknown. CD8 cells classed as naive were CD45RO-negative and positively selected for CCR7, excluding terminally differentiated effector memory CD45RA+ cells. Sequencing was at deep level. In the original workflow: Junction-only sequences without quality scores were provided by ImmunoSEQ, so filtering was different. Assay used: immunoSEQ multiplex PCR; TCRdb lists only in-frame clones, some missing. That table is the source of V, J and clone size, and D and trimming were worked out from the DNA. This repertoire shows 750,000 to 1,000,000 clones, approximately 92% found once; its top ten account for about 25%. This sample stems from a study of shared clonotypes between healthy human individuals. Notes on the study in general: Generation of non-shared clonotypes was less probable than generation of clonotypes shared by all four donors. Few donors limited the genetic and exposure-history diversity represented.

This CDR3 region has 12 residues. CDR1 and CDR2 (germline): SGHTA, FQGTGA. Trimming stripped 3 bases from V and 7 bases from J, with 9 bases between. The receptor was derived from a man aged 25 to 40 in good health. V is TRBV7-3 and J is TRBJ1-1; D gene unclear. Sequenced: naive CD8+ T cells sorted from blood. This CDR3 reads CASSFAIDEAFF. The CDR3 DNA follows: TGTGCCAGCAGCTTCGCGATTGATGAAGCTTTCTTT.